The 9 T cell receptor beta chains below all came from one sample that was sequenced in a study of vaccination and CD4 T cells after COVID-19. The treatment denotes: roughly ten-day PBMC culture with coronavirus spike peptide pools or control peptides (ViraFEST assay). No cognate antigen is known for these TCRs. Sequencing of the DNA from cultured CD4+ T cells was carried out with the Oncomine TCR Beta short-read assay. TCRdb itself ran the PCR reads through MiXCR, one entry per CDR3 protein. The table records 7,000 or so distinct CDR3 sequences, 55% to 80% of them present only once. Sequencing was carried out using CD4+ T cells from blood, cultured in vitro. These receptors were collected from a human donor who had recovered from COVID-19.

This clonotype was counted only a few times. This chain links TRBV6-5 with TRBJ1-6, with D unclear. V was trimmed by 1 base and J by 15 bases, leaving 10 bases between them. The CDR3 runs to 12 residues. The V gene's germline CDR1 is MNHEY and CDR2 SVGAGI. CDR3 DNA sequence: TGTGCCAGCAGTTACTTTCCTCGTTACCTCCACTTT. The encoded protein is CASSYFPRYLHF.

The DNA of the CDR3 is TGTGCCACCAGTGATTCGCTACTCCAAGAGACCCAGTACTTC. It specifies CATSDSLLQETQYF. The genes are TRBV24-1 and TRBJ2-5; D ambiguous. The CDR3 sequence is 14 residues long. The V gene lost 2 bases and the J gene lost 1 base, with 7 bases spanning the gap. Germline V CDR1 and CDR2: KGHDR, SFDVKD.

The chain uses TRBV18 and TRBJ2-7; 9 positions agree with TRBD1. The CDR3 contains 13 residues. Germline V gene data show CDR1 as KGHSH and CDR2 as LQKENI. J gave up 7 bases and V 3 bases, and 4 bases lay outside the gene matches. The chain's CDR3 is CASSPDRGREQYF. The DNA of the CDR3 is TGTGCCAGCTCACCGGACAGGGGTAGGGAGCAGTACTTC.

This chain uses TRBV7-2 with TRBJ2-3, with a weak D call TRBD1 (5 bases). Trimming took off 8 bases at V and 2 bases at J, with 17 bases between the two ends. There are 15 residues in the CDR3. Germline V gives CDR1 SGHTA, CDR2 FQGNSA. CDR3 region: CASLVRPGNTDTQYF. The CDR3, as DNA: TGTGCCAGCTTGGTTAGGCCAGGGAACACAGATACGCAGTATTTT.

This sequence joins TRBV6-1 and TRBJ1-5, with a weak D call TRBD1 (5 bases). Germline CDR1 reads MNHNS; CDR2 reads SASEGT. This CDR3 spans 12 amino acids. The V gene lost 6 bases and the J gene lost 7 bases, with 10 bases spanning the gap. Here the CDR3 reads CASSSGGQPQHF. CDR3 DNA: TGTGCCAGCAGCTCCGGGGGACAGCCCCAGCATTTT.

This clonotype was counted a single time. The rearrangement uses TRBV5-4 and TRBJ1-1; D uncertain. V was cut by 3 bases and J by 2 bases, with 8 bases left in between. Germline loops: CDR1 SGHNT, CDR2 YYREEE (reference sequence). There are 13 residues in the CDR3. CDR3 sequence: CASSSTPNTEAFF. As DNA, the CDR3 is TGTGCCAGCAGCTCGACACCAAACACTGAAGCTTTCTTT.

As concerns this clonotype: The junction does not match germline at one end; this may be a read error. The chain links TRBV6-4 to TRBJ1-5; 8 bases match TRBD1. The CDR3 spans 15 residues. CDR1 is MRHNA, CDR2 SNTAGT, per germline. This CDR3 reads CASYPGGATNKPQHF. The CDR3 bases are TGTGCCAGTTATCCAGGGGGCGCGACCAATAAGCCCCAGCATTTT.

V usage is TRBV27 and J usage is TRBJ1-5, with D possibly matching TRBD1 (6 bases). The germline gives CDR1 MNHEY, CDR2 SMNVEV (reference sequence). Trimming left V 6 bases short and J 4 bases short, with 16 bases between. The CDR3 loop spans 15 amino acids. In DNA, the CDR3 is TGTGCCAGCAGGTGGGGGGCCCAGCCAAATCAGCCCCAGCATTTT. Encoded protein: CASRWGAQPNQPQHF.

The chain combines TRBV20-1 with TRBJ2-1; D may correspond to TRBD1 or TRBD2 (5 bases each). Germline V lookup: CDR1 DFQATT, CDR2 SNEGSKA (reference sequence). V lost 3 bases to trimming and J lost 0 bases, with 18 bases between them. The CDR3 spans 17 residues. CDR3 in amino acids: CSASKKLGVSSYNEQFF. The CDR3 DNA reads TGCAGTGCTAGTAAGAAGCTGGGGGTAAGCTCCTACAATGAGCAGTTCTTC.